Here is one TCR beta chain with its context. Its antigen is not identified. The data derive from a study of T cell responses to AZD1222 COVID-19 vaccine. Study-level information: Whether given at about 4 or about 12 weeks, second doses were pooled. Points from the study as a whole: White British donors predominated, females outnumbered males, and clonal diversity was possibly underestimated. Nearly half of unique spike-specific TCRs reportedly avoided B.1.351 and B.1.1.7 mutated regions.

The table came from immunoSEQ multiplex PCR; TCRdb's copy has only in-frame clones and leaves some out. The sample gives around 160,000 clones, approximately 94% of which show up once; under 2% is in the top ten. The CDR3 is made up of 16 amino acids. Germline CDR1 SGHTA, CDR2 FQGTGA. V gave up 4 bases and J gave up 7 bases; unmatched junction bases: 10. The chain couples TRBV7-3 to TRBJ1-2; 12 nucleotides match TRBD1. The sequence was obtained from an adult in good health. The material sequenced was peripheral blood, taken on day 0 of AZD1222 vaccination. The CDR3 sequence is CASSSGTGGARIGYTF. CDR3 DNA: TGTGCCAGCAGCTCCGGGACAGGGGGCGCGAGGATTGGCTACACCTTC.